This T cell receptor (beta chain) was sequenced during a study of T cells expressing NK-cell markers. For TCR beta, cDNA was produced by 5'RACE template switching with UMIs. TCRdb re-called the 5' RACE reads; every CDR3 protein appears as one record, without DNA. The specimen's table records a few hundred thousand distinct CDR3 sequences. Germline CDR1 and CDR2: MDHEN and SYDVKM. The CDR3 is made up of 11 amino acids. The study, taken as a whole, reports: Similarly, these clonotypes led the CD3+CD56-NKG2C+ fraction as well in a few donors. What remained unclear was the HCMV specificity of expanded NKG2C+ T cell clones.

Notes on this clonotype: The antigen remains undetermined.

The chain recombines TRBV28 with TRBJ2-3. The sequence was collected from a man aged 18-69 years in good health. The sample taken for sequencing was blood T cells: a sorted CD56 or NKG2C T cell subset, CD4+ or CD8+ T cells, or bulk PBMC T cells (not recorded which). The CDR3 sequence: CASSPRDTQYF.